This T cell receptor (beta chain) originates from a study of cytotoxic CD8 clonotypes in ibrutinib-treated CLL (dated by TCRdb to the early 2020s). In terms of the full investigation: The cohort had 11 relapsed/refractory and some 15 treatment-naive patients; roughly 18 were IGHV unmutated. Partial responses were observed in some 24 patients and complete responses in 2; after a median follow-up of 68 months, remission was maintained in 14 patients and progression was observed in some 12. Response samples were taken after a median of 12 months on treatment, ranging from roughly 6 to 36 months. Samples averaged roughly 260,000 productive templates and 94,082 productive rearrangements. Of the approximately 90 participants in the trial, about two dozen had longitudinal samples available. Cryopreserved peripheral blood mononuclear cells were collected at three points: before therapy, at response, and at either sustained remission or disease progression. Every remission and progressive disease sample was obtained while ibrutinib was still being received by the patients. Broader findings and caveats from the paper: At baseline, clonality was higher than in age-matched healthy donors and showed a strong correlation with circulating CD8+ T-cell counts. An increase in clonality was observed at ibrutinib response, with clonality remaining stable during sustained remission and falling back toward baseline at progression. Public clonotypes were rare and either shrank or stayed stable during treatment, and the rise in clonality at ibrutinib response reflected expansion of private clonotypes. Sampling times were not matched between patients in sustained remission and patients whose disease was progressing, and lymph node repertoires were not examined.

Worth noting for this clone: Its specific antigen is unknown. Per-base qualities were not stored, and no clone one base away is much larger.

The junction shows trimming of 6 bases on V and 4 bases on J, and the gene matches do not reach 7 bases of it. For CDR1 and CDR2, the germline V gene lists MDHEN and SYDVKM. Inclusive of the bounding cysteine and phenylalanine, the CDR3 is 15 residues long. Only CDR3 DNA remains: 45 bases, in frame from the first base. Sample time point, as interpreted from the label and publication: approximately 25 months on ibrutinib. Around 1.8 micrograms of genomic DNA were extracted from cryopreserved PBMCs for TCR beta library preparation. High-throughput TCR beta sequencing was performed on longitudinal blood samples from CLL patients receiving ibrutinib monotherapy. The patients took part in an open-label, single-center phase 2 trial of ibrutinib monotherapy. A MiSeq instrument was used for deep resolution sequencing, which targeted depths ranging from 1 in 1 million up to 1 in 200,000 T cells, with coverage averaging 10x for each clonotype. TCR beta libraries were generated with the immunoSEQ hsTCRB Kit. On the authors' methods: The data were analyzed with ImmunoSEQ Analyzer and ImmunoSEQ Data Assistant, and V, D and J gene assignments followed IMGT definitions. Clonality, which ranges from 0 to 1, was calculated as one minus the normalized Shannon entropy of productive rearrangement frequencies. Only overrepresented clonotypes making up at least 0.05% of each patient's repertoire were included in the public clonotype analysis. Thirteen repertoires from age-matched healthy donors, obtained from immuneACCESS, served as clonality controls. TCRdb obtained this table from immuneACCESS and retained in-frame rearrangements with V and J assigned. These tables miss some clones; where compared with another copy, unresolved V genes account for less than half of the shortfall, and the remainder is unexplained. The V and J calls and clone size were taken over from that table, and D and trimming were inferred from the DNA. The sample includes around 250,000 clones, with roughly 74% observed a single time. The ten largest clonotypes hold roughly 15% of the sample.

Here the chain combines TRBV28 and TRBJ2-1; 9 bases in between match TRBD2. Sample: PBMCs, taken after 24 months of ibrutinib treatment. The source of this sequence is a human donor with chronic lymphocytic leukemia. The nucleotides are TGTGCCAGCAGCCAAGCTAGCGGGATTTACAATGAGCAGTTCTTC. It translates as CASSQASGIYNEQFF. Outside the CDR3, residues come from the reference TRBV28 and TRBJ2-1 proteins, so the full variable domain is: DVKVTQSSRYLVKRTGEKVFLECVQDMDHENMFWYRQDPGLGLRLIYFSYDVKMKEKGDIPEGYSVSREKKERFSLILESASTNQTSMYLCASSQASGIYNEQFFGPGTRLTVL.